This TCR beta chain was obtained from a study of T-cell reconstitution after alpha-beta-depleted transplantation in children. Germline values: CDR1 LGHNA, CDR2 YNFKEQ. This CDR3 is built from 16 residues. The J segment lost 4 bases and the V segment lost 0 bases, leaving 4 bases of the junction unmatched. This clonotype was seen many times. This sample's TCRbeta library carried unique molecular identifier barcodes. Via MiXCR, TCRdb re-called the PCR reads, giving one row per CDR3 protein. This table has some 350,000 distinct CDR3 sequences, 10% appearing once. The sequencing used PBMCs from the stem cell graft donor, collected from the stem cell graft. The V gene is TRBV4-2, the J gene TRBJ2-7; 12 bases agree with TRBD2. The source is a human donor who donated a stem cell graft to a child with acute lymphoblastic leukemia. The DNA of the CDR3 is TGTGCCAGCAGCCAAGAGTCTAGCGGGAGGGCATACGAGCAGTACTTC. It translates to CASSQESSGRAYEQYF.